The clone carrying this TCR beta chain appeared a few times. As yet, its antigen is unknown. The table came from immunoSEQ multiplex PCR; TCRdb's copy has only in-frame clones and leaves some out. The data show tens of thousands of clones, just under 80% seen once. Germline CDR1 SGDLS, CDR2 YYNGEE. V was pared by 3 bases and J by 3 bases, with 7 bases of the junction left unmatched. The CDR3 totals 15 residues. This record comes from a study of CD4+ T cells in melanoma. Overall study results and limits: CD8+ T cell, macrophage and B cell function reportedly correlated with neoantigen-specific CD4+ T cells. In melanoma, neoantigen-specific CD4+ T cells reportedly differed in differentiation state.

This clonotype originated in a human donor with melanoma. The chain employs TRBV9 and TRBJ2-3, with 7 positions matching TRBD2. CDR3 amino acids: CASSADAGVTDTQYF. CDR3 sequence (DNA): TGTGCCAGCAGCGCCGATGCGGGGGTTACAGATACGCAGTATTTT.